This TCR beta chain was captured in a study of blood T cell repertoires in COVID-19. Study-wide background: Sites across the United States, Italy and Spain contributed samples from acute and convalescent COVID-19. T cells, B-cell-depleted T cells, or PBMCs provided the cDNA or gDNA that served as material.

Trimming cost V 4 bases and J 4 bases; bases outside gene matches: 3. CDR3 size: 14 residues. The V gene's germline CDR1 is SGHTA and CDR2 FQGTGA. Original methodology: Reference gene primer amplification in the assay estimated nucleated cell counts. Profiling relied on immunoSEQ multiplex PCR, and the TCRdb table lists in-frame clones only, not all of them. The V and J calls and clone size were taken over from that table, and D and trimming were inferred from the DNA. Of tens of thousands of clones detected, around 93% appear once; the ten largest clones hold under 2.5%. Material: peripheral blood. The chain carries TRBV7-3 and TRBJ2-3, with 9 bases identical to TRBD2. The sequence came from a human donor with active COVID-19. The donor label of this sample is uncertain. CDR3 sequence: CASSSGGGADTQYF. CDR3 in DNA: TGTGCCAGCAGCTCTGGCGGGGGGGCAGATACGCAGTATTTT. Looking up the rest from reference TRBV7-3 and TRBJ2-3 gives the full variable domain: GAGVSQTPSNKVTEKGKYVELRCDPISGHTALYWYRQSLGQGPEFLIYFQGTGAADDSGLPNDRFFAVRPEGSVSTLKIQRTERGDSAVYLCASSSGGGADTQYFGPGTRLTVL.